The T cell receptor beta chain described here comes from a study of cytotoxic CD8 clonotypes in ibrutinib-treated CLL. For the study at large: Response sampling took place at median 12 months of treatment, range 6 to 36.

The CDR3 runs to 14 residues. Germline CDR1 reads LNHNV; CDR2 reads YYDKDF (reference sequence). The germline V and J ends were trimmed by 6 bases and 1 base, with 10 bases remaining between them. With respect to this clone: Its antigen is not known.

Clones were read by immunoSEQ multiplex PCR, and TCRdb kept only the in-frame ones, dropping some. The sample has 35,000 to 50,000 clones; roughly three quarters are singletons. Study-wide points: Contraction or stability on treatment was seen for public clonotypes, which were uncommon.

This chain connects TRBV15 to TRBJ2-1; D gene uncertain. The specimen was PBMCs, collected after 12 months of ibrutinib treatment. This receptor was taken from a human donor with chronic lymphocytic leukemia. The DNA for the CDR3 is TGTGCCACCAGTCTGGCGAGTTCCTACAATGAGCAGTTCTTC. Protein: CATSLASSYNEQFF. Full variable domain (outside the CDR3, taken from reference TRBV15 and TRBJ2-1): DAMVIQNPRYQVTQFGKPVTLSCSQTLNHNVMYWYQQKSSQAPKLLFHYYDKDFNNEADTPDNFQSRRPNTSFCFLDIRSPGLGDTAMYLCATSLASSYNEQFFGPGTRLTVL.